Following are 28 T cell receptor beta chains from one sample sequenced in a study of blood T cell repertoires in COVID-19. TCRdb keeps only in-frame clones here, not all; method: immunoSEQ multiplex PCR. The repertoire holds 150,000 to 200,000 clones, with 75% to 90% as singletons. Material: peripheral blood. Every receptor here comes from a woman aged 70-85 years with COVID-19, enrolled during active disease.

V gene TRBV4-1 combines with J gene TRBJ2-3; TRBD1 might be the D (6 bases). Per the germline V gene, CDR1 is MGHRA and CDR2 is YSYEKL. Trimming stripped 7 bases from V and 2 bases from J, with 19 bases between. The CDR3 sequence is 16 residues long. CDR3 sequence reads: CASTTGYLSLTDTQYF. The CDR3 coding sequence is TGCGCCAGCACGACAGGTTACCTTAGCCTCACAGATACGCAGTATTTT.

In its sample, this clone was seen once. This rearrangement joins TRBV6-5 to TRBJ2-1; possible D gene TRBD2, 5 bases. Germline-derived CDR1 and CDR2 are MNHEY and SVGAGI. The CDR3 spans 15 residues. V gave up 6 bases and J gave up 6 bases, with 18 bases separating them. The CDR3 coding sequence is TGTGCCAGCAGAAAGGACTCTTCATCTTCCAATGAGCAGTTCTTC. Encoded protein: CASRKDSSSSNEQFF.

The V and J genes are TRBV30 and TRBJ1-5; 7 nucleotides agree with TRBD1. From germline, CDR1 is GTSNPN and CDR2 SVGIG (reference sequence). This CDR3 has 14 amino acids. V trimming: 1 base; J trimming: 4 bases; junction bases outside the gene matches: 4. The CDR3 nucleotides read TGTGCCTGGAGTGGGTCACAGGGGAATCAGCCCCAGCATTTT. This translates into CAWSGSQGNQPQHF.

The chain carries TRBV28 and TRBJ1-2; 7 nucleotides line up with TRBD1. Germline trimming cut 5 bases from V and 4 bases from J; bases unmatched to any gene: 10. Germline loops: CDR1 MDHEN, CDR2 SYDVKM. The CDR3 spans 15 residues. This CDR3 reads CASSPPRDRRYGYTF. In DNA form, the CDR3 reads TGTGCCAGCAGTCCCCCCCGGGACAGACGCTATGGCTACACCTTC.

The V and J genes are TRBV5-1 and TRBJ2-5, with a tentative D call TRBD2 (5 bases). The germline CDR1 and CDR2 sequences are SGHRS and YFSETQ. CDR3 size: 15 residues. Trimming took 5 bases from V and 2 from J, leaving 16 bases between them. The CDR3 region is CASRQNLLGQETQYF. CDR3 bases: TGCGCCAGCAGGCAAAACCTACTAGGGCAAGAGACCCAGTACTTC. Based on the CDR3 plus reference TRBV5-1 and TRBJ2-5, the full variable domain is KAGVTQTPRYLIKTRGQQVTLSCSPISGHRSVSWYQQTPGQGLQFLFEYFSETQRNKGNFPGRFSGRQFSNSRSEMNVSTLELGDSALYLCASRQNLLGQETQYFGPGTRLLVL.

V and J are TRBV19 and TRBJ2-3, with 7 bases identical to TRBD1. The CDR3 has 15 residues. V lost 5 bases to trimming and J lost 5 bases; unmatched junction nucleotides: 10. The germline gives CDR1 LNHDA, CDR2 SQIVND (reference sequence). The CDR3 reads CASSQRRGGIDTQYF. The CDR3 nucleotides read TGTGCCAGTAGTCAAAGACGAGGGGGCATAGATACGCAGTATTTT.

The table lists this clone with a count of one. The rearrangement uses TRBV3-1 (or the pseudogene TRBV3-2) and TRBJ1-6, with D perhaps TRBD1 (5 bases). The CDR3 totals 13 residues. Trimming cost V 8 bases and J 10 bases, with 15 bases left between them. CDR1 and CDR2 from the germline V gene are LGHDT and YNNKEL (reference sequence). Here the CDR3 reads CASSLGGDSPLHF. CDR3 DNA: TGTGCCAGCTCCTTGGGGGGAGACTCACCCCTCCACTTT.

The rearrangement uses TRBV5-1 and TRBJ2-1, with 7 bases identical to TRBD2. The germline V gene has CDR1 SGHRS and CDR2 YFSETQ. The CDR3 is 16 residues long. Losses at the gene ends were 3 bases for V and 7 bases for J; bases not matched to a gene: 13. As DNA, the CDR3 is TGCGCCAGCAGCTCGACTTCGGGGGGAGGGCGGAATGAGCAGTTCTTC. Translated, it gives CASSSTSGGGRNEQFF.

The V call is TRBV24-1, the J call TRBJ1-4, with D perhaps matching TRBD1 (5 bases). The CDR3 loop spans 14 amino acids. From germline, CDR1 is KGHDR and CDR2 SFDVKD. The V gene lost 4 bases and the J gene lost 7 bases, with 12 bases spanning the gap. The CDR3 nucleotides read TGTGCCACCAGTGACCCGACAGTAAGTGAAAAACTGTTTTTT. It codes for CATSDPTVSEKLFF.

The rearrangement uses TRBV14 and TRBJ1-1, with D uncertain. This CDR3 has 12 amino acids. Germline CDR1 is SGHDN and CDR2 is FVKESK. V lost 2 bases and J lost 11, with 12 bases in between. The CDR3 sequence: CASSQNLRAAFF. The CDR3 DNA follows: TGTGCCAGCAGCCAAAATTTAAGAGCCGCTTTCTTT.

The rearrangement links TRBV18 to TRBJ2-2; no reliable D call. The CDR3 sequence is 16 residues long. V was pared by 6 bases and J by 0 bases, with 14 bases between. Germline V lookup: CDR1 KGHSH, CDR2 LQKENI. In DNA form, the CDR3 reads TGTGCCAGCTCCCCAATGCAGCGCCCGAACACCGGGGAGCTGTTTTTT. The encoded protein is CASSPMQRPNTGELFF. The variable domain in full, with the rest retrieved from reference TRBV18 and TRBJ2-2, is NAGVMQNPRHLVRRRGQEARLRCSPMKGHSHVYWYRQLPEEGLKFMVYLQKENIIDESGMPKERFSAEFPKEGPSILRIQQVVRGDSAAYFCASSPMQRPNTGELFFGEGSRLTVL.

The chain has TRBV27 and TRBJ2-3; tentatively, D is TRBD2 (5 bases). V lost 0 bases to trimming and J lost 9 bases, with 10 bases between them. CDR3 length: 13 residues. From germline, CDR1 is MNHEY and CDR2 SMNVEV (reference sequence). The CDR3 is CASSLSGRVTQYF. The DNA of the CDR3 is TGTGCCAGCAGTTTATCCGGGCGGGTCACGCAGTATTTT.

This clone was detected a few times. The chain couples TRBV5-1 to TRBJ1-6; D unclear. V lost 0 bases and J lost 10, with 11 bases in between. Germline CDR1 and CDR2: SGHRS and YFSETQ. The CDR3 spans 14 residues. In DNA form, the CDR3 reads TGCGCCAGCAGCTTGGGGGGTGAGGGATCACCCCTCCACTTT. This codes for CASSLGGEGSPLHF.

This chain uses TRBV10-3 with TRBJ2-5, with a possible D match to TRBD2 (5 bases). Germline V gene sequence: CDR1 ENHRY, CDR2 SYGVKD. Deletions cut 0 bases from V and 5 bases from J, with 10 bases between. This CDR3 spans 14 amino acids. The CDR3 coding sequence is TGTGCCATCAGTGAGTCAACTAGTGGGGAGACCCAGTACTTC. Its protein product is CAISESTSGETQYF.

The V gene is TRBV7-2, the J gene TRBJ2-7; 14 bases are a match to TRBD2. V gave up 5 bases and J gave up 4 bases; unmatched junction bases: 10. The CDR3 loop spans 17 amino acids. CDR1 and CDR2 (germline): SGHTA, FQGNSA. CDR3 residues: CASSPIGTSGRTYEQYF. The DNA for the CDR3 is TGTGCCAGCAGCCCGATAGGGACTAGCGGGAGAACTTACGAGCAGTACTTC.

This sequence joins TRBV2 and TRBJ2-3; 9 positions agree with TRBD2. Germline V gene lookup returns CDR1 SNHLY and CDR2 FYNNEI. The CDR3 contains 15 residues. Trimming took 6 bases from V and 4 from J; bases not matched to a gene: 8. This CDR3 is CASRETSGSPDTQYF. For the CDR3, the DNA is TGTGCCAGCAGAGAGACTAGCGGAAGCCCAGATACGCAGTATTTT.

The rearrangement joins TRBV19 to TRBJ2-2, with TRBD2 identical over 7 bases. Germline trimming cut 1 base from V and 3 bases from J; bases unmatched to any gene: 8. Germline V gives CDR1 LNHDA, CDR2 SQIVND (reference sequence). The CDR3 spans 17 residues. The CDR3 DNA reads TGTGCCAGTAGTATAGGGAGGGGAGGGTTGGACACCGGGGAGCTGTTTTTT. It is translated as CASSIGRGGLDTGELFF.

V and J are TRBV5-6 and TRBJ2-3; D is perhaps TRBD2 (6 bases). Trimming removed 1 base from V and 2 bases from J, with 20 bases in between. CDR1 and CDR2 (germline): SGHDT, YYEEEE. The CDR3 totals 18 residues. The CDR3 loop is CASSLFGASVKNTDTQYF. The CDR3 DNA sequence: TGTGCCAGCAGCTTGTTCGGTGCTAGCGTTAAAAACACAGATACGCAGTATTTT. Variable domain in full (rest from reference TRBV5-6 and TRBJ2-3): DAGVTQSPTHLIKTRGQQVTLRCSPKSGHDTVSWYQQALGQGPQFIFQYYEEEERQRGNFPDRFSGHQFPNYSSELNVNALLLGDSALYLCASSLFGASVKNTDTQYFGPGTRLTVL.

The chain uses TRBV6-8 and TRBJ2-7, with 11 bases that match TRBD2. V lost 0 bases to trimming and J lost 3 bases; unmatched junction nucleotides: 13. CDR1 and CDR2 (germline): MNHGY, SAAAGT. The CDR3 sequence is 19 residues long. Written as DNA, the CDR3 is TGTGCCAGCAGTTACTCGACAGGGCCCGGGACTAGCGGAGTCTACGAGCAGTACTTC. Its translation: CASSYSTGPGTSGVYEQYF.

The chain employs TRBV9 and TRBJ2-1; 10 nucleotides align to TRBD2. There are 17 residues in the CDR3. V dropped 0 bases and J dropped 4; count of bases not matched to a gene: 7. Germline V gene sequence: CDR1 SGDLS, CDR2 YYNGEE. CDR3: CASSVAVTSGLYNEQFF. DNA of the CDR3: TGTGCCAGCAGCGTAGCTGTGACTAGCGGGCTATACAATGAGCAGTTCTTC.

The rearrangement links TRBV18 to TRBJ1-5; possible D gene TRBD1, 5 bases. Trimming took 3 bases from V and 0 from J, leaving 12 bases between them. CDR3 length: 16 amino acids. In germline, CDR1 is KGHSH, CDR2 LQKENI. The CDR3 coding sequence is TGTGCCAGCTCACCGGCGACGACAGATAGCAATCAGCCCCAGCATTTT. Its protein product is CASSPATTDSNQPQHF.

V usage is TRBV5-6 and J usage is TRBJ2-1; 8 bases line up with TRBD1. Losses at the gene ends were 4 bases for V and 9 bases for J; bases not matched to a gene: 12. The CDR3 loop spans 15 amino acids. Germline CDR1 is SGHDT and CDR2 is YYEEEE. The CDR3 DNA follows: TGTGCCAGCAGCCTTAGGACAGGGTTCTCAAGTGAGCAGTTCTTC. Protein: CASSLRTGFSSEQFF.

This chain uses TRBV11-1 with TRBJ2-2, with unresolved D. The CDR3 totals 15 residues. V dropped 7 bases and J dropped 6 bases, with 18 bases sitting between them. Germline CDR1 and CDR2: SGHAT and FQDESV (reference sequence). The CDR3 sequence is CASTSKVSGPGELFF. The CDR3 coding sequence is TGTGCCAGCACCTCGAAGGTTTCGGGTCCCGGGGAGCTGTTTTTT. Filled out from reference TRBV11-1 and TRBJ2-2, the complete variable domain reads EAEVAQSPRYKITEKSQAVAFWCDPISGHATLYWYRQILGQGPELLVQFQDESVVDDSQLPKDRFSAERLKGVDSTLKIQPAELGDSAMYLCASTSKVSGPGELFFGEGSRLTVL.

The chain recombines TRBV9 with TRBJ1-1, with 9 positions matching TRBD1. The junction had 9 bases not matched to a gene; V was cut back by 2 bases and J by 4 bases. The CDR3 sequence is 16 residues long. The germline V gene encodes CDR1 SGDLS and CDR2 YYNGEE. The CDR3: CASSVGQGQGSTEAFF. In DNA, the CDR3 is TGTGCCAGCAGCGTCGGACAGGGGCAAGGGAGCACTGAAGCTTTCTTT.

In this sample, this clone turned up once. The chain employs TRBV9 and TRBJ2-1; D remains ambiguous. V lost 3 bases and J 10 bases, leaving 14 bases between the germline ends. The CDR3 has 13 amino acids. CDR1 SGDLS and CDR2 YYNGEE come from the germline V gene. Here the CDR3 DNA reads TGTGCCAGCAGCGAACGCCCATTGGAGGAGCAGTTCTTC. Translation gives CASSERPLEEQFF.

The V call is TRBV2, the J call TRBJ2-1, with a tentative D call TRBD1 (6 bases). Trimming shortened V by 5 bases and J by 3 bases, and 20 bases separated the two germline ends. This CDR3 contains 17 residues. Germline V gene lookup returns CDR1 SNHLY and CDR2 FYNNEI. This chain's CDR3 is CASSLMGPGAGYNEQFF. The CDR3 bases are TGTGCCAGCAGTCTCATGGGCCCAGGGGCGGGCTACAATGAGCAGTTCTTC.

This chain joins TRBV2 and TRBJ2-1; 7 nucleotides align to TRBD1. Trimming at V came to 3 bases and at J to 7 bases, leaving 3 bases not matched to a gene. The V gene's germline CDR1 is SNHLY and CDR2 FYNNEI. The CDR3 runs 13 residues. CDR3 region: CASSENRGNEQFF. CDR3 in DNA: TGTGCCAGCAGTGAGAACAGGGGTAATGAGCAGTTCTTC.

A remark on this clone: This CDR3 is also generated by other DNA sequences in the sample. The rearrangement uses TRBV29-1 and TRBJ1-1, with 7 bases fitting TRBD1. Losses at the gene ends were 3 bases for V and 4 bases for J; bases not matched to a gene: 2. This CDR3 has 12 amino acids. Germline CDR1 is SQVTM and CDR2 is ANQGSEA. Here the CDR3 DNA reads TGCAGCGTTGATCCAGGGGGCACTGAAGCTTTCTTT. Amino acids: CSVDPGGTEAFF. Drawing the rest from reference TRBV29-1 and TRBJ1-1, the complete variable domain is SAVISQKPSRDICQRGTSLTIQCQVDSQVTMMFWYRQQPGQSLTLIATANQGSEATYESGFVIDKFPISRPNLTFSTLTVSNMSPEDSSIYLCSVDPGGTEAFFGQGTRLTVV.